Listed below are T cell receptor beta chains from one sample, sequenced in a study of cytomegalovirus exposure and HLA in healthy donors. Data came from immunoSEQ multiplex PCR; TCRdb stores just in-frame clones and leaves some out. The table lists about 160,000 clones, 65% to 80% of them singletons. Sequencing was carried out using PBMCs. The receptors originated from a man aged 35-49 years in good health and CMV-seronegative. The CDR3 runs from the conserved cysteine through the conserved F or W.

V	CDR3
TRBV5-1	CASSLQGQDEKLFF
TRBV30	CASNREGYTF
TRBV19	CATSLAAGETTDTQYF
TRBV6-5	CASSYRTANTGELFF
TRBV5-1	CASSLAVGAGETQYF
TRBV5-1	CASSFGFSYNEQFF
TRBV27	CASSLRRGGLDEQYF
TRBV21-1	CASSKGRTGPMNTEAFF
TRBV13	CASSSGDSSYNEQFF
TRBV6-5	CASSYSTGGGREKLFF